This T cell receptor (beta chain) was recorded in a study of T cell responses to AZD1222 COVID-19 vaccine. The study, taken as a whole, reports: There were repertoire samples only from the period after the peak T cell response. The study found Spike-specific TCR breadth and depth rose after two AZD1222 doses.

Details on this clone: Its specificity is unknown. Other nucleotide sequences in the sample specify the same CDR3.

Trimming pared 2 bases from V and 7 bases from J, leaving 9 bases between. The germline CDR1 and CDR2 sequences are MNHEY and SVGAGI. The CDR3 runs 14 residues. TCRdb keeps only in-frame clones here, not all; method: immunoSEQ multiplex PCR. The sample gives 130,000 or so clones, roughly 86% of which show up once; 12% is in the top ten. The J gene is TRBJ1-6, the V gene TRBV6-5, with D possibly being TRBD1 (5 bases). This clonotype was sampled from an adult in good health. The sequences come from peripheral blood, collected on day 0 of AZD1222 vaccination. The CDR3 region has the DNA TGTGCCAGCAGTTACGGGGGGTCCAATTCACCCCTCCACTTT. Amino acids: CASSYGGSNSPLHF.